The 10 T cell receptor beta chains reported below all come from one sample, sequenced in a study of blood T cell repertoires in COVID-19. Libraries were prepared by immunoSEQ multiplex PCR; TCRdb keeps only in-frame clonotypes and omits some of them. The sample comprises more than 110,000 clones, around 87% of which are singletons, and 5% to 6% rests with the top ten. Input material: peripheral blood. Receptors were obtained from a human donor in a cohort sampled during active COVID-19.

Only one count was recorded for this clone. V and J are TRBV4-2 and TRBJ2-1; 10 nucleotides line up with TRBD2. V shed 2 bases, J shed 4 bases, and the junction held 11 bases outside the gene matches. Per germline, CDR1 LGHNA and CDR2 YNFKEQ. The CDR3 length is 18 residues. The CDR3 DNA sequence: TGTGCCAGCAGCCAATCCACGATAACTAGCGGGACATACAATGAGCAGTTCTTC. Amino acid sequence: CASSQSTITSGTYNEQFF.

This rearrangement joins TRBV7-3 to TRBJ2-3, with a tentative D call TRBD1 (5 bases). V gave up 4 bases and J gave up 2 bases, with 13 bases separating them. The CDR3 contains 15 residues. CDR1 and CDR2 from the germline V gene are SGHTA and FQGTGA. CDR3 sequence reads: CASSSHQGSTDTQYF. In DNA form, the CDR3 reads TGTGCCAGCAGCTCCCACCAGGGTTCCACAGATACGCAGTATTTT.

The V gene is TRBV5-5, the J gene TRBJ1-4, with 8 nucleotides matching TRBD1. Germline trimming cut 4 bases from V and 5 bases from J; bases unmatched to any gene: 13. CDR1 and CDR2 (germline): SGHKS, YYEKEE (reference sequence). CDR3 length equals 17 residues. The CDR3 region is CASSVPGGLVLNEKLFF. CDR3 DNA sequence: TGTGCCAGCAGCGTCCCAGGGGGCCTCGTCTTAAATGAAAAACTGTTTTTT.

This clone came up a few times. The V call is TRBV28, the J call TRBJ2-7; 8 bases map to TRBD1. Germline V lookup: CDR1 MDHEN, CDR2 SYDVKM. J gave up 4 bases and V 5 bases, and 7 bases lay outside the gene matches. The length of the CDR3 is 14 residues. In nucleotides, the CDR3 is TGTGCCAGCAGTCTGACAGGGGCCGGGTACGAGCAGTACTTC. Translated: CASSLTGAGYEQYF.

V and J are TRBV2 and TRBJ2-1; 7 bases map to TRBD2. Germline V gene data show CDR1 as SNHLY and CDR2 as FYNNEI. CDR3 length: 12 residues. Unmatched junction bases numbered 4, after V lost 6 bases and J lost 8 bases. The CDR3 nucleotides read TGTGCCAGCAGCTGGGGGGGATATGAGCAGTTCTTC. The encoded protein is CASSWGGYEQFF.

V gene TRBV30 combines with J gene TRBJ2-7; D is uncertain. V was pared by 0 bases and J by 0 bases, with 6 bases between. This CDR3 region has 13 residues. Per germline, CDR1 GTSNPN and CDR2 SVGIG (reference sequence). This CDR3 is CAWSVESSYEQYF. In nucleotides, the CDR3 is TGTGCCTGGAGTGTAGAGAGCTCCTACGAGCAGTACTTC.

This rearrangement joins TRBV7-2 to TRBJ2-3, with D perhaps matching TRBD1 (6 bases). In germline, CDR1 is SGHTA, CDR2 FQGNSA. Between the trimmed V and J ends, which lost 4 bases and 1 base, there was a span of 9 bases. The CDR3 runs 14 residues. This chain's CDR3 is CASSSWTGTDTQYF. CDR3 sequence (DNA): TGTGCCAGCAGCTCCTGGACAGGCACAGATACGCAGTATTTT.

The chain has TRBV11-2 and TRBJ2-1; possible D gene TRBD2, 6 bases. Trimming stripped 2 bases from V and 8 bases from J, with 19 bases between. The germline CDR1 and CDR2 sequences are SGHAT and FQNNGV. This CDR3 is 16 amino acids long. CDR3 nucleotide sequence: TGTGCCAGCAGCTTAATGCGGGGAGTGGGCTGGGATGAGCAGTTCTTC. Protein sequence: CASSLMRGVGWDEQFF.

CDR3 sequence (DNA): TGTGCCAGCAGTCCAGACTTCGGGACAGCCTATGGCTACACCTTC. Residues: CASSPDFGTAYGYTF. The chain carries TRBV7-8 and TRBJ1-2, with 7 positions matching TRBD1. The CDR3 contains 15 residues. CDR1 SGHVS and CDR2 FQNEAQ come from the germline V gene. The V gene end was trimmed by 6 bases and the J gene end by 4 bases; junction bases not matched to a gene: 11.

In its sample, this clone was seen a few times. The chain combines TRBV7-9 with TRBJ2-2; TRBD1 aligns across 10 bases. CDR3 length: 15 residues. Germline lookup yields CDR1 SEHNR and CDR2 FQNEAQ (reference sequence). Unmatched junction bases numbered 6, after V lost 5 bases and J lost 6 bases. CDR3: CASSPWDRGSGELFF. In DNA, the CDR3 is TGTGCCAGCAGCCCATGGGACAGGGGCTCCGGGGAGCTGTTTTTT.